These 21 T cell receptor beta chains were sequenced from one sample in a study of tumor and adjacent non-tumor tissue in lung cancer. No cell sorting was done before RNA was extracted from the tissue. This non-tumor lung sample came from over 3 cm beyond the tumor edge. The library came from three nested PCR rounds adapted from ARM-PCR protocols. TCRdb called the multiplex PCR reads again in MiXCR, with one record for every CDR3 protein. The repertoire has 75,000 to 80,000 distinct CDR3 sequences, 76% of them found once; the top ten carry around 38%. The sample was distant non-tumor lung tissue. The receptors originated from a man in his 70s with non-small cell lung cancer.

As for this clonotype: A read error may produce the germline difference seen at one junction end. The V and J genes are TRBV29-1 and TRBJ2-5, with D perhaps assigned TRBD1 or TRBD2 (5 bases each). Germline loops: CDR1 SQVTM, CDR2 ANQGSEA. The CDR3 covers 13 residues. CDR3 region: CSAADSFQETQYF. DNA for the CDR3: TGTAGCGCGGCTGACAGCTTCCAAGAGACCCAGTACTTC.

Details on this clonotype: Given a much more abundant clone one base away, this may be a read error. This sequence joins TRBV7-2 and TRBJ2-1; 9 nucleotides align to TRBD2. The CDR3 consists of 18 residues. Germline V gives CDR1 SGHTA, CDR2 FQGNSA. CDR3 coding DNA: TGTGCCAACAGCTTAGTAGCGGGAGCCCCGAGCTCCTACAATGAGCAGTTCTTC. It specifies CANSLVAGAPSSYNEQFF.

This clonotype was observed a few times. This rearrangement joins TRBV14 to TRBJ2-5; 7 bases agree with TRBD2. The ends lost 5 bases at V and 10 bases at J; junction bases unmatched: 4. The CDR3 contains 11 residues. The germline V gene encodes CDR1 SGHDN and CDR2 FVKESK. CDR3 region: CASSKAGNQYF. In nucleotides, the CDR3 is TGTGCCAGCAGCAAAGCGGGGAACCAGTACTTC.

This clonotype is judged medium-sized. The genes are TRBV12-5 and TRBJ1-5, with TRBD1 matching 7 bases. This CDR3 has 13 residues. Germline V gene sequence: CDR1 LGHNT, CDR2 FRNRAP. V lost 7 bases to trimming and J lost 4 bases; unmatched junction nucleotides: 4. CDR3: CASAPDRNQPQHF. The CDR3 nucleotides are TGTGCTAGTGCCCCGGACAGGAATCAGCCCCAGCATTTT.

The chain combines TRBV5-1 with TRBJ1-2; D may be TRBD1 (5 bases). The V end was cut by 6 bases, the J end by 4 bases, with 16 bases between. The CDR3 is made up of 14 amino acids. Germline V gene data show CDR1 as SGHRS and CDR2 as YFSETQ. The CDR3 here is CASTPSGGVYGYTF. CDR3 in DNA: TGCGCCAGCACCCCGAGCGGGGGGGTCTATGGCTACACCTTC.

In its sample, this clonotype was seen many times. The chain joins TRBV5-1 to TRBJ1-1, with TRBD1 identical over 8 bases. The junction had 3 bases not matched to a gene; V was cut back by 4 bases and J by 1 base. Per the germline V gene, CDR1 is SGHRS and CDR2 is YFSETQ. The CDR3 contains 14 residues. The CDR3 DNA reads TGCGCCAGCAGCCCGACAGGGGCGAACACTGAAGCTTTCTTT. Its translation is CASSPTGANTEAFF.

A remark on this clonotype: One end of the junction fails to match germline, which may point to a read error. The chain employs TRBV4-2 and TRBJ2-7; 12 nucleotides align to TRBD1. There are 17 residues in the CDR3. CDR1 LGHNA and CDR2 YNFKEQ come from the germline V gene. CDR3: CAISRATTGTGGYDQYF. CDR3 bases: TGTGCCATCAGCCGAGCCACAACCGGGACAGGGGGCTACGATCAGTACTTC.

The sample holds a few counts of this clonotype. The chain carries TRBV12-3 or TRBV12-4 and TRBJ2-4; possible D gene TRBD2, 6 bases. The length of the CDR3 is 15 residues. Trimming took off 6 bases at V and 3 bases at J, with 15 bases between the two ends. The CDR3 region has the DNA TGTGCCAGCAGCCAGCAGCGACTAGACAAAAACATTCAGTACTTC. Residues: CASSQQRLDKNIQYF.

The chain links TRBV5-4 to TRBJ1-2, with D possibly being TRBD1 (5 bases). This CDR3 comprises 16 residues. CDR1 is SGHNT and CDR2 is YYREEE in the germline V gene (reference sequence). The V end was cut by 7 bases, the J end by 4 bases, with 23 bases between. CDR3: CASGWPIPRGPYGYTF. CDR3 sequence (DNA): TGTGCCAGCGGCTGGCCAATCCCAAGGGGTCCCTATGGCTACACCTTC.

The table lists this clonotype with a few counts. This could be a read error, since a much larger clone is one nucleotide away. The chain carries TRBV6-6 and TRBJ2-2; 9 positions agree with TRBD2. Germline CDR1 is MNHNY and CDR2 is SVGAGI (reference sequence). This CDR3 comprises 15 residues. V lost 6 bases and J lost 5; bases outside the gene matches: 7. The CDR3 sequence is CASRSGRLRTGELFF. In DNA form, the CDR3 reads TGTGCCAGCAGGAGCGGGAGGTTACGAACCGGGGAGCTGTTTTTT.

CDR3 in DNA: TGTGCCAGCAGCCAAGGATCTAGCGGGGTGCTCAGCACAGATACGCAGTATTTT. Translating gives CASSQGSSGVLSTDTQYF. The chain carries TRBV4-2 and TRBJ2-3, with 9 bases lining up with TRBD2. V lost 1 base and J lost 0; bases outside the gene matches: 8. This CDR3 comprises 18 residues. Germline V CDR1 and CDR2: LGHNA, YNFKEQ.

Points on this clonotype: Possible read error: a much larger clone is one base away. This chain joins TRBV6-5 and TRBJ2-3; weak D call: TRBD2 (5 bases). Per germline, CDR1 MNHEY and CDR2 SVGAGI. CDR3 length equals 15 residues. Trimming pared 7 bases from V and 3 bases from J, leaving 17 bases between. CDR3 amino acids: CASNSLTLGTDTQYF. The CDR3 DNA is TGTGCCAGCAATTCCTTAACACTAGGGACAGATACGCAGTATTTT.

As regards this clonotype: A junction boundary mismatches the germline segment, possibly from a read error. The chain combines TRBV11-2 with TRBJ2-7; D is undetermined. CDR1 and CDR2 from the germline V gene are SGHAT and FQNNGV. CDR3 size: 12 residues. The CDR3 sequence: CARSPGRKEQYF. The CDR3, as DNA: TGTGCCAGAAGCCCGGGTAGGAAAGAGCAGTATTTC.

The chain is built from TRBV5-6 and TRBJ2-1, with D possibly being TRBD2 (6 bases). Trimming cost V 6 bases and J 2 bases, with 15 bases left between them. The length of the CDR3 is 15 residues. CDR1 SGHDT and CDR2 YYEEEE come from the germline V gene. CDR3 sequence reads: CASMSPGTPYNEQFF. DNA for the CDR3: TGTGCCAGCATGTCGCCTGGGACTCCCTACAATGAGCAGTTCTTC.

A note on this clonotype: The CDR3 ends on some other residue instead of the conserved phenylalanine or tryptophan, so this is likely a read error. The chain uses TRBV6-1 and TRBJ1-5; maybe TRBD1 (6 bases). Germline-derived CDR1 and CDR2 are MNHNS and SASEGT. There are 14 residues in the CDR3. The CDR3 sequence is CASSEEGDNQSQHL. The CDR3 DNA is TGTGCCAGCAGTGAAGAAGGGGACAATCAGTCCCAGCATTTG.

Turning to this clonotype: Its ends do not fully match the called genes, so a read error is possible. This chain joins TRBV6-1 and TRBJ1-1; no reliable D call. CDR3 length: 14 residues. CDR1 is MNHNS, CDR2 SASEGT, per germline. The CDR3 region has the DNA TGTGCCAGCAGTTTCCCGACATTAAGCCATGAAGCTTTATTT. It yields the protein CASSFPTLSHEALF.

The V call is TRBV5-6, the J call TRBJ2-5; D is unclear. The CDR3 length is 13 residues. V lost 9 bases to trimming and J lost 5 bases, with 17 bases between them. Looked up from germline, CDR1 is SGHDT and CDR2 is YYEEEE. The CDR3 reads CAITPNARETQYF. Here the CDR3 DNA reads TGTGCCATCACCCCCAATGCGCGCGAGACCCAGTACTTC.

This clonotype has more than one count but fewer than ten. A much larger clone differs by one base, so this may be a read error. The chain combines TRBV12-3 or TRBV12-4 with TRBJ1-2, with 9 bases matching TRBD1. The CDR3 length is 15 residues. The CDR3 region is CVSSSTGTGHYGYTF. The DNA for the CDR3 is TGTGTCAGCAGTTCTACGGGGACAGGGCATTATGGCTACACCTTC.

Turning to this clonotype: One base away lies a much larger clone, so this may be a sequencing read error. The chain's CDR3 is CASSLNSFQETQYF. The CDR3 nucleotides are TGTGCCAGCAGCTTAAATAGCTTCCAAGAGACCCAGTACTTC. The rearrangement uses TRBV7-8 and TRBJ2-5, with D unresolved. The germline gives CDR1 SGHVS, CDR2 FQNEAQ. The CDR3 has 14 residues. V lost 2 bases and J 1 base, leaving 8 bases between the germline ends.

A remark on this clonotype: Its ends do not fully match the called genes, so a read error is possible. The rearrangement uses TRBV7-9 and TRBJ2-7; D call uncertain. This CDR3 is built from 12 residues. Germline V CDR1 and CDR2: SEHNR, FQNEAQ (reference sequence). Here the CDR3 reads CSSRSVSYEQYF. CDR3 coding DNA: TGTTCCAGCCGCTCAGTCTCATACGAGCAGTACTTC.

Worth noting for this clonotype: This CDR3 is missing its conserved last phenylalanine or tryptophan, likely due to a read error. The chain carries TRBV6-6 and TRBJ2-3, with D unresolved. The assigned J gene may be wrong: the sequence end matches TRBJ1-5 better. The CDR3 sequence is 13 residues long. The germline gives CDR1 MNHNY, CDR2 SVGAGI (reference sequence). This CDR3 is CASSYSLAETQHL. The CDR3, as DNA: TGTGCCAGCAGTTACTCGCTTGCAGAAACGCAGCATTTA.